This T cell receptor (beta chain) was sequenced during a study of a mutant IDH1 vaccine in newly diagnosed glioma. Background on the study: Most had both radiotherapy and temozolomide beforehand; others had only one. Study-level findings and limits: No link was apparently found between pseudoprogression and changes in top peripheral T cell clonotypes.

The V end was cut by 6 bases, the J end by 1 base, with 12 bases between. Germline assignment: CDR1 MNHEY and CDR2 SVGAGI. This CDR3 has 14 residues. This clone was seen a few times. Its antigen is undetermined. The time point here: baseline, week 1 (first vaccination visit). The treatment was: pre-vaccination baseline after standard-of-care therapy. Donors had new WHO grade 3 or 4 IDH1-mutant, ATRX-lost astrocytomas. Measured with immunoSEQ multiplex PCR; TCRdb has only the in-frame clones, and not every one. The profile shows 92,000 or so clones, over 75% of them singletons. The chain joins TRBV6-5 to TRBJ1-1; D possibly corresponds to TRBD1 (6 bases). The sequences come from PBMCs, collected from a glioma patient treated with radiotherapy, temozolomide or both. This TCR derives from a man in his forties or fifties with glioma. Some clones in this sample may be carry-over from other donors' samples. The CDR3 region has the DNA TGTGCCAGCAGGCGCCTACAGGGGAACACTGAAGCTTTCTTT. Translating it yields CASRRLQGNTEAFF.